The 13 T cell receptor beta chains reported below all come from one sample, sequenced in a study of blood T cell repertoires in COVID-19. Profiling relied on immunoSEQ multiplex PCR, and the TCRdb table lists in-frame clones only, not all of them. This table has some 100,000 clones, approximately 79% appearing once. The sequencing sample was made of peripheral blood. The receptors here all came from a man in his fifties or sixties with acute or convalescent COVID-19.

This clone has just a few counts. The rearrangement links TRBV5-5 to TRBJ1-1; weak D call: TRBD1 (5 bases). This CDR3 is built from 14 residues. The germline CDR1 and CDR2 sequences are SGHKS and YYEKEE (reference sequence). V gave up 2 bases and J gave up 1 base, with 9 bases separating them. The CDR3 coding sequence is TGTGCCAGCAGCTTTTCACAGGAGAACACTGAAGCTTTCTTT. It yields the protein CASSFSQENTEAFF. The full variable domain, its missing parts supplied by reference TRBV5-5 and TRBJ1-1, is DAGVTQSPTHLIKTRGQQVTLRCSPISGHKSVSWYQQVLGQGPQFIFQYYEKEERGRGNFPDRFSARQFPNYSSELNVNALLLGDSALYLCASSFSQENTEAFFGQGTRLTVV.

The chain combines TRBV5-3 with TRBJ1-2; D gene unclear. TRBV5-3 is identified as an open reading frame with a role that is uncertain. The V gene lost 0 bases and the J gene lost 6 bases, with 6 bases spanning the gap. This CDR3 spans 12 amino acids. CDR3 sequence: CARSLAGDGYTF. The CDR3 DNA reads as TGTGCCAGAAGCTTGGCCGGGGATGGCTACACCTTC.

The rearrangement uses TRBV29-1 and TRBJ2-2, with D perhaps TRBD1 (5 bases). The CDR3 spans 14 residues. Germline CDR1 reads SQVTM; CDR2 reads ANQGSEA. Trimming cost V 0 bases and J 6 bases, with 11 bases left between them. The CDR3 protein is CSVEDGWGAGELFF. The CDR3 nucleotides read TGCAGCGTTGAAGATGGTTGGGGCGCCGGGGAGCTGTTTTTT.

The chain combines TRBV28 with TRBJ2-4, with 9 positions matching TRBD1. Losses at the gene ends were 8 bases for V and 3 bases for J; bases not matched to a gene: 2. From germline, CDR1 is MDHEN and CDR2 SYDVKM. The CDR3 has 13 amino acids. As DNA, the CDR3 is TGTGCCAGCCGGGACAGGGTCAAAAACATTCAGTACTTC. Amino acids: CASRDRVKNIQYF.

CDR3 residues: CASSPGQGTDTQYF. CDR3 nucleotide sequence: TGTGCCAGTAGCCCGGGACAGGGAACAGATACGCAGTATTTT. This chain links TRBV19 with TRBJ2-3; 9 bases are shared with TRBD1. CDR1 is LNHDA and CDR2 is SQIVND in the germline V gene (reference sequence). V lost 6 bases and J lost 3; bases outside the gene matches: 4. The CDR3 consists of 14 residues.

The chain joins TRBV30 to TRBJ2-1; 14 bases agree with TRBD2. CDR3 length: 15 amino acids. Trimming took 2 bases from V and 8 from J; bases not matched to a gene: 5. Per the germline V gene, CDR1 is GTSNPN and CDR2 is SVGIG (reference sequence). The CDR3 DNA follows: TGTGCCTGGAGTCTGACTAGCGGGGGGGCCGATGAGCAGTTCTTC. It specifies CAWSLTSGGADEQFF.

V and J are TRBV7-9 and TRBJ1-2; D unclear. V was shortened by 3 bases and J by 1 base, with 9 bases between the two germline ends. The CDR3 has 14 amino acids. Germline V gene lookup returns CDR1 SEHNR and CDR2 FQNEAQ (reference sequence). The CDR3 reads CASSFGQDNYGYTF. The CDR3 nucleotides read TGTGCCAGCAGCTTTGGTCAGGATAACTATGGCTACACCTTC.

This chain uses TRBV29-1 with TRBJ1-5; D possibly corresponds to TRBD1 (5 bases). The CDR3 is made up of 14 amino acids. Germline V gene lookup returns CDR1 SQVTM and CDR2 ANQGSEA. V gave up 4 bases and J gave up 9 bases, with 19 bases separating them. The CDR3 loop reads CSVGPRDSSGPQHF. For the CDR3, the DNA is TGCAGCGTTGGACCACGCGACAGTTCGGGGCCCCAGCATTTT.

V usage is TRBV4-2 and J usage is TRBJ2-3, with TRBD2 matching over 7 bases. The V gene's germline CDR1 is LGHNA and CDR2 YNFKEQ. With 1 base clipped from V and 1 base from J, the junction kept 5 bases outside the gene matches. The CDR3 spans 16 residues. CDR3 loop: CASSQGSGGGTDTQYF. The CDR3 nucleotides are TGTGCCAGCAGCCAAGGGTCGGGGGGAGGCACAGATACGCAGTATTTT.

In its sample, this clone was seen once. The rearrangement links TRBV27 to TRBJ1-1, with D possibly being TRBD1 (6 bases). The V end lost 2 bases, the J end lost 1 base, and 11 bases lay between the germline ends. This CDR3 has 15 amino acids. Germline V gene data show CDR1 as MNHEY and CDR2 as SMNVEV (reference sequence). The CDR3 bases are TGTGCCAGCAGTTTAGGTGTAGGGGGGAACACTGAAGCTTTCTTT. This gives the protein CASSLGVGGNTEAFF.

The chain links TRBV27 to TRBJ1-1; tentatively, D is TRBD1 (6 bases). From germline, CDR1 is MNHEY and CDR2 SMNVEV (reference sequence). The V end lost 7 bases, the J end lost 0 bases, and 15 bases lay between the germline ends. The CDR3 has 15 residues. CDR3 nucleotide sequence: TGTGCCAGCACGCAAACGGACAGAATGAACACTGAAGCTTTCTTT. Translated, it gives CASTQTDRMNTEAFF.

This rearrangement joins TRBV7-9 to TRBJ2-4; D is unclear. V lost 0 bases to trimming and J lost 2 bases, with 11 bases between them. CDR1 and CDR2 (germline): SEHNR, FQNEAQ (reference sequence). The CDR3 consists of 16 residues. CDR3 loop: CASSLANSQTKNIQYF. The CDR3 coding sequence is TGTGCCAGCAGCTTAGCAAACAGCCAGACCAAAAACATTCAGTACTTC.

The gene calls are TRBV11-2 and TRBJ2-3, with a weak D call TRBD1 (5 bases). This CDR3 spans 15 amino acids. V was cut by 3 bases and J by 2 bases, with 12 bases left in between. Per the germline V gene, CDR1 is SGHAT and CDR2 is FQNNGV. Here the CDR3 DNA reads TGTGCCAGCAGCTTGTCCGTGGGGCCCACAGATACGCAGTATTTT. Protein: CASSLSVGPTDTQYF.